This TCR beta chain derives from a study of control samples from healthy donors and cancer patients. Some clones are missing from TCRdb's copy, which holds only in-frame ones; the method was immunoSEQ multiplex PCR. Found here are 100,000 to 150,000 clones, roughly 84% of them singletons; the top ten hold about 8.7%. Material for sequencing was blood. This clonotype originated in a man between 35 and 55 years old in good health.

As DNA, the CDR3 is TGTGCCAGCAGCTTAGAATTAGGTAGCACTGAAGCTTTCTTT. It encodes CASSLELGSTEAFF. This chain uses TRBV11-3 with TRBJ1-1; D gene unclear. The CDR3 spans 14 residues. CDR1 is SGHNT and CDR2 is YENEEA in the germline V gene. Trimming stripped 0 bases from V and 4 bases from J, with 9 bases between.